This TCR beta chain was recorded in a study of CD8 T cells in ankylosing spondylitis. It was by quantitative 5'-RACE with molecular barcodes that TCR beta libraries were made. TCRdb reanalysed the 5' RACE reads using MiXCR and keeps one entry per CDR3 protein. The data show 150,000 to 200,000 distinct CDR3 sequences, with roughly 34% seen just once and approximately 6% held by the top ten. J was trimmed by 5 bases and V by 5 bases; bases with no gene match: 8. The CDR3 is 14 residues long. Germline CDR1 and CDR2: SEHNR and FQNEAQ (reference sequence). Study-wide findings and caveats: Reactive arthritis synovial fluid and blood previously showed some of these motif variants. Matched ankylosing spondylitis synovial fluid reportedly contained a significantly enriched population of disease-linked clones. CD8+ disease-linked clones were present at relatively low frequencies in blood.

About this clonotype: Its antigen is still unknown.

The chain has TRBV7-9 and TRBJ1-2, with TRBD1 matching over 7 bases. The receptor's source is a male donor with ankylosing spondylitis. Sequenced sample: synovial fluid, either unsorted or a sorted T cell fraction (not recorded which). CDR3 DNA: TGTGCCAGCAGCCAGATCCGGGACAGTTATGGCTACACCTTC. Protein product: CASSQIRDSYGYTF.